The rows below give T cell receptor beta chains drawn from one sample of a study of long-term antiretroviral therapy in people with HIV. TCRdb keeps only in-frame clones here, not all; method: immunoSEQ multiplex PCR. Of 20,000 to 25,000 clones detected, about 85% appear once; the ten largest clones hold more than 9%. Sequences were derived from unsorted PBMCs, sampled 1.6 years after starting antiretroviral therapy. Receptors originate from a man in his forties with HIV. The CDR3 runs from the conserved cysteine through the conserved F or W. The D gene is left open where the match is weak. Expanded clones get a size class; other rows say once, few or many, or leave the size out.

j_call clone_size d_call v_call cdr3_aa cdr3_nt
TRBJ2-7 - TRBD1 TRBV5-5 CASSRRTGENEQYF TGTGCCAGCAGCCGGCGGACAGGGGAGAACGAGCAGTACTTC
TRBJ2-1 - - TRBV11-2 CASSLSSGWNYNEQFF TGTGCCAGCAGCTTATCGAGCGGGTGGAATTACAATGAGCAGTTCTTC
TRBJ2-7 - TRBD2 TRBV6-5 CASSYKLLAGVYEQYF TGTGCCAGCAGTTACAAGCTACTAGCGGGAGTTTACGAGCAGTACTTC
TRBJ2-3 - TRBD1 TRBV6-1 CASSSGTGGTDTQYF TGTGCCAGCAGCTCCGGGACAGGGGGGACAGATACGCAGTATTTT
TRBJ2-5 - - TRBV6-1 CASRSPWGNFETQYF TGTGCCAGCAGGTCCCCCTGGGGGAACTTTGAGACCCAGTACTTC
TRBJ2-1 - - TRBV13 CASSLGPSSYNEQFF TGTGCCAGCAGCTTAGGTCCGAGCTCCTACAATGAGCAGTTCTTC
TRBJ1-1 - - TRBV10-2 CASSESVKQSLRMNTEAFF TGCGCCAGCAGTGAGTCGGTTAAACAGAGCCTAAGGATGAACACTGAAGCTTTCTTT
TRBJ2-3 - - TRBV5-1 CASSLEVEGMQYF TGCGCCAGCAGCTTGGAGGTGGAGGGGATGCAGTATTTT
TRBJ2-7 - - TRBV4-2 CASSQDRADYEQYF TGTGCCAGCAGCCAAGATCGGGCAGATTACGAGCAGTACTTC
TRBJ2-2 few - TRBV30 CAWNAGRNTGELFF TGTGCCTGGAATGCGGGCAGGAACACCGGGGAGCTGTTTTTT
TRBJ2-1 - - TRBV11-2 CASSFLLADEQFF TGTGCCAGCAGCTTCTTGTTAGCCGATGAGCAGTTCTTC
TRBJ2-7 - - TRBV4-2 CASSQDRDPTYEQYF TGTGCCAGCAGCCAAGATCGAGATCCGACCTACGAGCAGTACTTC
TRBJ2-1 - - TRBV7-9 CASSLMGRNLIGNEQFF TGTGCCAGCAGCTTAATGGGTCGGAACCTTATTGGCAATGAGCAGTTCTTC
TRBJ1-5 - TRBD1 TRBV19 CASSIMGQNQPQHF TGTGCCAGTAGTATAATGGGACAGAATCAGCCCCAGCATTTT
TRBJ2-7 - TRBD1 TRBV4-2 CASSQDFPGGSYEQYF TGTGCCAGCAGCCAAGATTTCCCAGGGGGCTCCTACGAGCAGTACTTC
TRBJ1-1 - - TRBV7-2 CASSELSFSNTEAFF TGTGCCAGCAGCGAGTTAAGCTTCAGCAACACTGAAGCTTTCTTT
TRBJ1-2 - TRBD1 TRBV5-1 CASSVGTVRGYGYTF TGCGCCAGCAGCGTGGGGACAGTCAGGGGGTATGGCTACACCTTC
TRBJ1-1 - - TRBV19 CASSGWAGRNTEAFF TGTGCCAGTAGTGGGTGGGCAGGGAGGAACACTGAAGCTTTCTTT
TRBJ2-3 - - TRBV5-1 CASSPGLNTQYF TGCGCCAGCAGTCCGGGACTCAATACGCAGTATTTT
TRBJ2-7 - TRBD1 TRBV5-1 CASSIGDRSYEQYF TGCGCCAGCTCGATAGGGGACAGATCCTACGAGCAGTACTTC
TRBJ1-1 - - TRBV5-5 CASSSTGFDTEAFF TGTGCCAGCAGTTCCACAGGATTCGACACTGAAGCTTTCTTT
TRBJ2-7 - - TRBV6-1 CASSQGTYEQYF TGTGCCAGCAGCCAGGGGACCTACGAGCAGTACTTC
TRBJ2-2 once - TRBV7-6 CASSLLGRGSNTGELFF TGTGCCAGCAGCTTACTTGGTCGCGGATCGAACACCGGGGAGCTGTTTTTT
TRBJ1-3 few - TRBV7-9 CASSLVDSGNTIYF TGTGCCAGCAGCTTAGTGGACTCTGGAAACACCATATATTTT
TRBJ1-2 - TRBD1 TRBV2 CASRGQGHLTNYGYTF TGTGCCAGCAGGGGACAGGGGCACCTTACTAACTATGGCTACACCTTC
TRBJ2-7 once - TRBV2 CASRAGVTSGEQYF TGTGCCAGCAGAGCGGGCGTAACTTCAGGGGAGCAGTACTTC
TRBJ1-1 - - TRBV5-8 CASSLEWNTEAFF TGTGCCAGCAGCTTGGAGTGGAACACTGAAGCTTTCTTT
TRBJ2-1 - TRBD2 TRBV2 CASSKGNLAGGPGEQFF TGTGCCAGCAGTAAAGGGAATCTAGCGGGGGGGCCCGGTGAGCAGTTCTTC
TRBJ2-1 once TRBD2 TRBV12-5 CASGLVGGVGSYNEQFF TGTGCTAGTGGTTTGGTTGGGGGGGTCGGCTCCTACAATGAGCAGTTCTTC
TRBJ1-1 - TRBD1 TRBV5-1 CASSSWGQGVMNTEAFF TGCGCCAGCAGCTCGTGGGGACAGGGTGTGATGAACACTGAAGCTTTCTTT
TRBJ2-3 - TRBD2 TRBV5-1 CASSSSGGFPDTQYF TGCGCCAGCAGCTCGAGCGGGGGATTCCCAGATACGCAGTATTTT
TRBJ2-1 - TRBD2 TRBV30 CAWRELLARDWNEQFF TGTGCCTGGAGAGAATTACTAGCGCGGGATTGGAATGAGCAGTTCTTC
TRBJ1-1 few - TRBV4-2 CASKSDSLNTEAFF TGTGCCAGCAAGTCCGACAGCCTGAACACTGAAGCTTTCTTT
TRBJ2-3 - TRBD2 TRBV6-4 CVSGGADSSTDTQYF TGTGTGTCCGGGGGGGCAGACTCTAGCACAGATACGCAGTATTTT
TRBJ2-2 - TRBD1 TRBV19 CASSIVDRLSNTGELFF TGTGCCAGTAGTATTGTGGACAGGCTGTCGAACACCGGGGAGCTGTTTTTT
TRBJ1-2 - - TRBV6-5 CASRRPNYGYTF TGTGCCAGCAGGCGGCCTAACTATGGCTACACCTTC
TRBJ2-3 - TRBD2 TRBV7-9 CASSSGLAGGNTQYF TGTGCCAGCAGCTCGGGACTAGCGGGAGGGAATACGCAGTATTTT
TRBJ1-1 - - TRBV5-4 CASSETANTEAFF TGTGCCAGCAGCGAGACAGCGAACACTGAAGCTTTCTTT
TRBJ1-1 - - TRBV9 CASSDNSHLNTEAFF TGTGCCAGCAGCGATAACAGCCATCTGAACACTGAAGCTTTCTTT
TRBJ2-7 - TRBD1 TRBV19 CASSPGTAYEQYF TGTGCCAGTAGCCCGGGGACAGCCTACGAGCAGTACTTC
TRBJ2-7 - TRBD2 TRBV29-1 CSVDLGEGYEQYF TGCAGCGTTGATCTGGGGGAGGGTTACGAGCAGTACTTC
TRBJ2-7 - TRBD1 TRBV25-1 CASSELGTGGYEQYF TGTGCCAGCAGTGAACTCGGGACAGGGGGCTACGAGCAGTACTTC
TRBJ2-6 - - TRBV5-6 CASSFDRSEANVLTF TGTGCCAGCAGCTTTGACAGGAGTGAGGCCAACGTCCTGACTTTC
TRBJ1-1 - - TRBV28 CASSYDRDKPEATNTEAFF TGTGCCAGCAGTTATGACCGGGACAAACCCGAGGCCACGAACACTGAAGCTTTCTTT
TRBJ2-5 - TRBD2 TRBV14 CASSQTGTSGSSPQETQYF TGTGCCAGCAGCCAAACCGGGACTAGCGGGAGCTCACCGCAAGAGACCCAGTACTTC
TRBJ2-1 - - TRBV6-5 CASRLLNEQFF TGTGCCAGCAGGTTATTAAATGAGCAGTTCTTC
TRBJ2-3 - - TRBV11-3 CASSLQSRALGDTQYF TGTGCCAGCAGCTTACAATCTCGGGCCTTAGGAGATACGCAGTATTTT
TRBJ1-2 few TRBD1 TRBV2 CASSEGTVFNYGYTF TGTGCCAGCAGTGAGGGGACAGTCTTTAACTATGGCTACACCTTC
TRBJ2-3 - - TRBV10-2 CASSWTTSGDTQYF TGCGCCAGCAGTTGGACAACCTCAGGAGATACGCAGTATTTT
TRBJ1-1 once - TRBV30 CAWEAQNTEAFF TGTGCCTGGGAAGCCCAGAACACTGAAGCTTTCTTT
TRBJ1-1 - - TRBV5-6 CASSLTQGRNTEAFF TGTGCCAGCAGCTTGACGCAGGGGAGGAACACTGAAGCTTTCTTT